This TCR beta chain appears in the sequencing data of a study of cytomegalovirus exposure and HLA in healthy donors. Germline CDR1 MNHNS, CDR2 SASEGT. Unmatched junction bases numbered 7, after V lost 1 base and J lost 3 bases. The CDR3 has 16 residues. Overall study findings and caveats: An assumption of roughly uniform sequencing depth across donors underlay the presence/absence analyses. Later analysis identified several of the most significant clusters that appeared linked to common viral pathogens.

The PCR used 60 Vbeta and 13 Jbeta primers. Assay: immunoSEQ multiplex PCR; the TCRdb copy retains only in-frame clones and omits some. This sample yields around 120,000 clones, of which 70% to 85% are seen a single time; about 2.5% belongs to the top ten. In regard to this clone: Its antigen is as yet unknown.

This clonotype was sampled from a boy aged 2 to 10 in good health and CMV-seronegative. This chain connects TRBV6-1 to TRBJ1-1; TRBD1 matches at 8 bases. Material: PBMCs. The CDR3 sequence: CASSEGAGGWDTEAFF. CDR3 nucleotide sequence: TGTGCCAGCAGTGAAGGGGCAGGGGGCTGGGACACTGAAGCTTTCTTT.